Listed here are 27 T cell receptor beta chains from one sample, sequenced in a study of T cells expressing NK-cell markers. TCRdb reprocessed the 5' RACE reads and reports one entry per CDR3 protein, with no DNA. The table lists approximately 420,000 distinct CDR3 sequences. Specimen: blood T cells: a sorted CD56 or NKG2C T cell subset, CD4+ or CD8+ T cells, or bulk PBMC T cells (not recorded which). All receptors come from a woman aged 50 to 60 in good health.

This chain links TRBV30 with TRBJ2-1; TCRdb's D gene call, TRBD1, goes unchecked for lack of DNA. Looked up from germline, CDR1 is GTSNPN and CDR2 is SVGIG (reference sequence). The CDR3 has 12 residues. This CDR3 reads CAWSPRDLEQFF.

The V gene is TRBV6-5, the J gene TRBJ2-1; the TCRdb D gene call, TRBD2, has no DNA to confirm it. This CDR3 spans 19 amino acids. Germline CDR1 and CDR2: MNHEY and SVGAGI. The chain's CDR3 is CASSLAPPGGTSGYDEQFF.

The gene calls are TRBV6-4 and TRBJ1-2; the D gene TCRdb calls, TRBD1, cannot be checked with no DNA. The germline V gene has CDR1 MRHNA and CDR2 SNTAGT. This CDR3 is 15 amino acids long. The CDR3 loop is CARGYRDSNNYGYTF.

This sequence joins TRBV11-3 and TRBJ2-5. CDR1 is SGHNT, CDR2 YENEEA, per germline. This CDR3 spans 12 amino acids. CDR3 in amino acids: CASSSGSETQYF.

CDR3 sequence: CASSPGESNQPQHF. The rearrangement uses TRBV5-1 and TRBJ1-5; TCRdb designates TRBD1, a call that cannot be tested without DNA. Germline CDR1 is SGHRS and CDR2 is YFSETQ. The CDR3 spans 14 residues.

The rearrangement uses TRBV9 and TRBJ2-5; TCRdb calls TRBD1, which cannot be checked without DNA. The germline V gene has CDR1 SGDLS and CDR2 YYNGEE. This CDR3 region has 14 residues. This chain's CDR3 is CASSVQGVEETQYF.

The CDR3 sequence: CASSPSSGGTGDTQYF. V and J are TRBV7-6 and TRBJ2-3; TCRdb gives TRBD2 as the D gene, but with no DNA this cannot be confirmed. Germline V CDR1 and CDR2: SGHVS, FNYEAQ. The CDR3 extends over 16 amino acids.

The J gene is TRBJ2-7, the V gene TRBV14. The CDR3 has 14 amino acids. Germline lookup yields CDR1 SGHDN and CDR2 FVKESK. The CDR3 here is CASSPRRHPYEQYF.

This chain connects TRBV21-1 to TRBJ2-3; no DNA is available, so the TRBD2 call from TCRdb remains unchecked. TRBV21-1 is described as a pseudogene. This CDR3 contains 17 residues. The CDR3 spells CASSKEARRGNTDTQYF.

V is TRBV14 and J is TRBJ2-7; no DNA is available, so the TRBD2 call from TCRdb remains unchecked. The CDR3 consists of 15 residues. Per the germline V gene, CDR1 is SGHDN and CDR2 is FVKESK. The CDR3 here is CASSPPGRAEGEQYF.

The gene calls are TRBV20-1 and TRBJ2-5; TCRdb picks TRBD2, but there is no DNA to check that call. The CDR3 spans 16 residues. Germline loops: CDR1 DFQATT, CDR2 SNEGSKA (reference sequence). CDR3 sequence reads: CSARDMRREGHETQYF.

The V and J genes are TRBV10-3 and TRBJ2-5. CDR1 and CDR2 (germline): ENHRY, SYGVKD. The CDR3 loop spans 11 amino acids. The CDR3 loop reads CATSGLETQYF.

The chain joins TRBV20-1 to TRBJ2-1. In germline, CDR1 is DFQATT, CDR2 SNEGSKA (reference sequence). The CDR3 totals 15 residues. The CDR3 loop reads CSALTGKRIGNEQFF.

V is TRBV29-1 and J is TRBJ2-1. This CDR3 contains 13 residues. Germline CDR1 reads SQVTM; CDR2 reads ANQGSEA. The CDR3 loop reads CSVDRRLGNEQFF.

The chain employs TRBV5-1 and TRBJ2-1; there is no DNA to check the TCRdb D call of TRBD1. The V gene's germline CDR1 is SGHRS and CDR2 YFSETQ. The CDR3 contains 17 residues. This CDR3 is CASSFGQAGGYSNEQFF.

The rearrangement links TRBV7-6 to TRBJ2-5. CDR3 size: 14 residues. Germline CDR1 is SGHVS and CDR2 is FNYEAQ. This CDR3 is CASSLSIAGETQYF. Full variable domain (outside the CDR3, taken from reference TRBV7-6 and TRBJ2-5): GAGVSQSPRYKVTKRGQDVALRCDPISGHVSLYWYRQALGQGPEFLTYFNYEAQQDKSGLPNDRFSAERPEGSISTLTIQRTEQRDSAMYRCASSLSIAGETQYFGPGTRLLVL.

The chain couples TRBV5-1 to TRBJ1-2; lacking DNA, the TRBD1 call made by TCRdb goes unchecked. The germline V gene encodes CDR1 SGHRS and CDR2 YFSETQ. There are 15 residues in the CDR3. CDR3 region: CASSPGTDYNYGYTF. The variable domain in full, with the rest retrieved from reference TRBV5-1 and TRBJ1-2, is KAGVTQTPRYLIKTRGQQVTLSCSPISGHRSVSWYQQTPGQGLQFLFEYFSETQRNKGNFPGRFSGRQFSNSRSEMNVSTLELGDSALYLCASSPGTDYNYGYTFGSGTRLTVV.

CDR3 loop: CASSGGVPKETQYF. J is TRBJ2-5 and V is TRBV28; the D call from TCRdb, TRBD2, cannot be confirmed without DNA. The CDR3 covers 14 residues. Germline V gene data show CDR1 as MDHEN and CDR2 as SYDVKM.

V usage is TRBV5-5 and J usage is TRBJ2-2; TCRdb's D gene call, TRBD2, goes unchecked for lack of DNA. The CDR3 runs 12 residues. Germline CDR1 reads SGHKS; CDR2 reads YYEKEE (reference sequence). CDR3 in amino acids: CASTGVPGELFF.

This chain uses TRBV11-2 with TRBJ1-4. CDR3 length: 13 residues. Germline CDR1 reads SGHAT; CDR2 reads FQNNGV. CDR3 sequence: CASRDLRLEKLFF.

The chain uses TRBV19 and TRBJ2-1; the D call from TCRdb, TRBD1, cannot be confirmed without DNA. The CDR3 covers 16 residues. Germline values: CDR1 LNHDA, CDR2 SQIVND (reference sequence). The CDR3 protein is CASSMMGQGSYNEQFF. The full variable domain, completed using reference TRBV19 and TRBJ2-1, is DGGITQSPKYLFRKEGQNVTLSCEQNLNHDAMYWYRQDPGQGLRLIYYSQIVNDFQKGDIAEGYSVSREKKESFPLTVTSAQKNPTAFYLCASSMMGQGSYNEQFFGPGTRLTVL.

The chain combines TRBV24-1 with TRBJ2-3; no DNA is available, so the TRBD1 call from TCRdb remains unchecked. The germline V gene has CDR1 KGHDR and CDR2 SFDVKD. The CDR3 extends over 16 amino acids. The CDR3 is CATSDWGGTRQDTQYF.

V gene TRBV5-1 combines with J gene TRBJ2-3; the D call of TRBD2 rests on TCRdb alone, since no DNA is present to check it. Per germline, CDR1 SGHRS and CDR2 YFSETQ. This CDR3 comprises 19 residues. CDR3 protein: CASSLGRTSGSPPADTQYF.

The chain uses TRBV12-3 or TRBV12-4 and TRBJ2-7; TCRdb outputs TRBD2, but without DNA this stays unchecked. The CDR3 sequence is 17 residues long. CDR3: CASSLMGVGRKVYEQYF.

This rearrangement joins TRBV9 to TRBJ2-3. Germline assignment: CDR1 SGDLS and CDR2 YYNGEE. The CDR3 totals 12 residues. CDR3 sequence reads: CASNLAGNTQYF.

The chain couples TRBV11-2 to TRBJ2-3; TCRdb calls TRBD2, which cannot be checked without DNA. CDR1 is SGHAT and CDR2 is FQNNGV in the germline V gene. This CDR3 has 14 residues. Here the CDR3 reads CASSLIGSRDTQYF.

The J gene is TRBJ2-3, the V gene TRBV20-1; TCRdb names TRBD2, which stays unverified in the absence of DNA. This CDR3 spans 13 amino acids. In germline, CDR1 is DFQATT, CDR2 SNEGSKA (reference sequence). CDR3 loop: CSAKSPLDDTQYF.